The rows below give T cell receptor beta chains drawn from one sample of a study of cytomegalovirus exposure and HLA in healthy donors. Sequenced by immunoSEQ multiplex PCR; TCRdb stores in-frame clones only, minus some. Of 160,000 or so clones in the sample, around 80% were seen once. Sequencing used PBMCs. These receptors came from a male donor in good health and CMV-seropositive. Each CDR3 is given with its conserved first and last residue. A D gene is named only where the DNA matches it firmly. A row's size may be missing; if present it is once, few, many or a size class.

size	V	D	J	CDR3	DNA
-	TRBV7-9	-	TRBJ1-5	CSSSSGHLNQPQHF	TGTTCCAGCAGCTCGGGACATCTCAATCAGCCCCAGCATTTT
-	TRBV27	-	TRBJ2-1	CASSLWGEAQYNEQFF	TGTGCCAGCAGTTTATGGGGGGAGGCCCAATACAATGAGCAGTTCTTC
-	TRBV7-7	-	TRBJ2-1	CASSRWAAREQFF	TGTGCTAGCAGCCGCTGGGCCGCCAGAGAGCAGTTCTTC
-	TRBV14	-	TRBJ2-5	CASSPGETQYF	TGTGCCAGCAGCCCCGGAGAGACCCAGTACTTC
-	TRBV21-1	-	TRBJ2-7	CASSKESRSGEQYF	TGTGCCAGCAGCAAAGAAAGTCGGTCAGGAGAGCAGTACTTC
-	TRBV2	TRBD1	TRBJ1-2	CASSEVRQGFNGYTF	TGTGCCAGCAGTGAAGTCCGACAGGGATTCAATGGCTACACCTTC
-	TRBV7-9	TRBD1	TRBJ1-2	CASGGQAYGYTF	TGTGCCAGCGGCGGACAGGCCTATGGCTACACCTTC
-	TRBV7-9	-	TRBJ2-4	CSSSLPTQGPKNIQYF	TGTTCCAGCAGCTTGCCCACTCAGGGCCCCAAAAACATTCAGTACTTC
once	TRBV9	-	TRBJ1-3	CASSVDNRAAGNTIYF	TGTGCCAGCAGCGTAGACAACAGGGCGGCTGGAAACACCATATATTTT
once	TRBV27	-	TRBJ1-1	CASGGQSHYTEAFF	TGTGCCAGCGGTGGACAGTCACATTACACTGAAGCTTTCTTT
-	TRBV7-2	-	TRBJ1-2	CASSLTLSRGDYGYTF	TGTGCCAGCAGCCTTACCCTCTCCCGGGGGGACTATGGCTACACCTTC
few	TRBV5-5	TRBD2	TRBJ2-7	CASSLALKGLAGGSSYEQYF	TGTGCCAGCAGCTTGGCTCTGAAAGGACTAGCGGGAGGGAGCTCCTACGAGCAGTACTTC
-	TRBV4-2	-	TRBJ1-3	CASSRNNRAGNTIYF	TGTGCCAGCAGCCGAAATAACAGGGCTGGAAACACCATATATTTT
-	TRBV13	TRBD2	TRBJ2-7	CASSSLGLAESYEQYF	TGTGCCAGCAGCTCCCTCGGACTAGCAGAGTCCTACGAGCAGTACTTC
-	TRBV19	TRBD2	TRBJ2-5	CASGTSGLGQETQYF	TGTGCCAGCGGGACTAGCGGCCTGGGGCAAGAGACCCAGTACTTC
-	TRBV6-5	-	TRBJ2-7	CASSYLGRRPEQYF	TGTGCCAGCAGTTACCTAGGTCGCCGCCCCGAGCAGTACTTC
-	TRBV6-6	TRBD2	TRBJ2-3	CASRPGTSASTDTQYF	TGTGCCAGCAGACCAGGGACTAGCGCTAGCACAGATACGCAGTATTTT
many	TRBV6-5	TRBD2	TRBJ2-7	CASSPLSGRRHEQYF	TGTGCCAGCAGCCCCCTTAGCGGGAGGCGCCACGAGCAGTACTTC
-	TRBV29-1	-	TRBJ1-4	CSVAGATNEKLFF	TGCAGCGTTGCAGGGGCAACTAATGAAAAACTGTTTTTT
-	TRBV7-9	-	TRBJ2-7	CASSLAKTRRTYEQYF	TGTGCCAGCAGCTTAGCGAAAACTAGACGGACCTACGAGCAGTACTTC
-	TRBV27	-	TRBJ2-1	CASSKTGEYYNEQFF	TGTGCCAGCAGTAAAACGGGAGAGTACTACAATGAGCAGTTCTTC
once	TRBV7-9	TRBD2	TRBJ2-1	CASSLARLAVHNEQFF	TGTGCCAGCAGCTTAGCGCGACTAGCGGTACACAATGAGCAGTTCTTC
-	TRBV19	TRBD1	TRBJ1-4	CASKVDRGREKLFF	TGTGCCAGTAAGGTGGACAGGGGACGTGAAAAACTGTTTTTT
-	TRBV5-1	-	TRBJ2-1	CASRDSYNEQFF	TGCGCCAGCCGGGACTCCTACAATGAGCAGTTCTTC
-	TRBV19	-	TRBJ2-5	CASSMHSQETQYF	TGTGCCAGTAGTATGCACAGCCAAGAGACCCAGTACTTC
once	TRBV7-9	-	TRBJ2-4	CASTSGLTGAKNIQYF	TGTGCCAGCACCTCGGGTCTTACGGGGGCCAAAAACATTCAGTACTTC
-	TRBV19	TRBD2	TRBJ2-3	CASSTPTSGRGSDTQYF	TGTGCCAGTAGTACGCCGACTAGCGGGAGAGGGTCAGATACGCAGTATTTT
-	TRBV18	-	TRBJ2-7	CASSPPLGGSYEQYF	TGTGCCAGCTCACCACCTTTAGGCGGGTCCTACGAGCAGTACTTC
-	TRBV7-9	TRBD2	TRBJ2-7	CASSYTGLAGVGEQYF	TGTGCCAGCAGCTACACAGGACTAGCGGGAGTGGGCGAGCAGTACTTC
-	TRBV7-9	-	TRBJ2-1	CASSLGGLYNEQFF	TGTGCCAGCAGCTTAGGAGGGCTCTACAATGAGCAGTTCTTC
-	TRBV5-4	TRBD2	TRBJ2-5	CASSLSGRVQETQYF	TGTGCCAGCAGCCTTAGCGGGAGGGTCCAAGAGACCCAGTACTTC
once	TRBV11-2	TRBD1	TRBJ2-7	CASSRTGGYYEQYF	TGTGCCAGCAGTAGGACAGGGGGTTACTACGAGCAGTACTTC
-	TRBV10-3	TRBD1	TRBJ1-2	CAIRIQGEGYTF	TGTGCCATCAGGATACAGGGGGAGGGCTACACCTTC
few	TRBV5-1	TRBD2	TRBJ2-7	CASSLAVSIGGSTEQYF	TGCGCCAGCAGCTTGGCCGTGAGTATCGGCGGGAGTACCGAGCAGTACTTC
-	TRBV19	TRBD2	TRBJ2-1	CASSATSSSGTYNEQFF	TGTGCCAGTAGTGCGACTTCTTCTAGCGGGACCTACAATGAGCAGTTCTTC